This entry lists 16 T cell receptor beta chains sequenced from one sample in a study of tumor and adjacent non-tumor tissue in lung cancer. TCRbeta libraries were built with three rounds of nested PCR, modified from ARM-PCR. From the multiplex PCR reads, TCRdb called clonotypes with MiXCR, one entry per CDR3 protein. The repertoire holds 90,000 to 100,000 distinct CDR3 sequences, with about 80% as singletons. RNA was extracted from bulk tissue without any cell sorting. This non-tumor lung sample came from over 3 cm beyond the tumor edge. Sequenced input: distant non-tumor lung tissue. All receptors derive from a man aged 55 to 69 with small cell lung cancer.

Worth noting for this clonotype: The junction and the germline gene differ at one end; a read error may be behind it. J is TRBJ2-1 and V is TRBV29-1; D possibly corresponds to TRBD1 (6 bases). There are 15 residues in the CDR3. Germline V gene sequence: CDR1 SQVTM, CDR2 ANQGSEA. Written as DNA, the CDR3 is TGCAACACCACGGGCAGTGGGGGCTCCTACATTGAGCAGTTCTTC. It is translated as CNTTGSGGSYIEQFF.

Of note for this clonotype: A read error may produce the germline difference seen at one junction end. The CDR3 DNA sequence: TGTGCCTGCAGTTACTCTGAGGGAGTGGGTAATGGGCAGTTCTTC. Translating gives CACSYSEGVGNGQFF. This chain links TRBV6-5 with TRBJ2-1; D possibly corresponds to TRBD2 (5 bases). CDR1 is MNHEY and CDR2 is SVGAGI in the germline V gene. The CDR3 covers 15 residues.

In regard to this clonotype: Germline and junction disagree at one end, which may indicate a read error. This chain uses TRBV4-1 with TRBJ1-2, with D perhaps matching TRBD1 (5 bases). The germline V gene has CDR1 MGHRA and CDR2 YSYEKL. The CDR3 is 15 amino acids. The CDR3 DNA follows: TGCGTCAGCAGCCAAGATGAGCAGGGTCGTTATGGCTACACCTTC. Its translation is CVSSQDEQGRYGYTF.

About this clonotype itself: Its ends do not fully match the called genes, so a read error is possible. This chain uses TRBV4-2 with TRBJ2-1, with 10 positions matching TRBD2. There are 16 residues in the CDR3. Per the germline V gene, CDR1 is LGHNA and CDR2 is YNFKEQ. Here the CDR3 reads CASNQDPSGRYNKQFF. Here the CDR3 DNA reads TGTGCCAGCAACCAAGATCCTAGCGGGAGATACAATAAGCAGTTCTTC.

In regard to this clonotype: A junction boundary mismatches the germline segment, possibly from a read error. The rearrangement uses TRBV4-1 and TRBJ2-2; a possible D gene is TRBD2 (5 bases). This CDR3 is built from 15 residues. CDR1 and CDR2 (germline): MGHRA, YSYEKL. The CDR3 coding sequence is TGCGCCAGCAGCCTAGGGATGATAAACACCGGGGAACTGTTTTTT. This gives the protein CASSLGMINTGELFF.

With regard to this clonotype: One junction end does not reproduce the germline sequence, and a read error may be involved. V and J are TRBV11-2 and TRBJ2-3; D is ambiguous. Germline V lookup: CDR1 SGHAT, CDR2 FQNNGV. The CDR3 has 14 residues. The CDR3: CASSLEGETDTQYF. CDR3 nucleotides: TGTGCCAGCAGCTTAGAGGGTGAAACAGACACGCAATATTTT.

On this clonotype: As the CDR3 is not closed by the conserved phenylalanine or tryptophan, this likely results from a read error. The DNA is omitted, as the CDR3 cannot be located on it reliably, and the CDR3 follows TCRdb's listing. V is TRBV13 and J is TRBJ1-6. Germline loops: CDR1 PRHDT, CDR2 FYEKMQ (reference sequence). The CDR3 is 17 amino acids long, termini counted. CDR3 residues: CASSQNDGSPYNSPPHL.

This clonotype has a handful of counts. This chain connects TRBV2 to TRBJ2-5, with D possibly TRBD1 on 6 matching bases. Trimming stripped 6 bases from V and 4 bases from J, with 12 bases between. CDR1 SNHLY and CDR2 FYNNEI come from the germline V gene. The CDR3 is 13 amino acids. The CDR3 sequence: CASRVDSGETQYF. The CDR3 bases are TGTGCCAGCAGGGTGGACAGCGGAGAGACCCAGTACTTC.

This chain uses TRBV20-1 with TRBJ2-1; D might be TRBD2 (5 bases). The CDR3 runs 15 residues. CDR1 DFQATT and CDR2 SNEGSKA come from the germline V gene (reference sequence). This CDR3 reads CNAMGPGERYNEQFF. The CDR3, as DNA: TGCAATGCCATGGGCCCCGGGGAGAGATACAATGAGCAGTTCTTC.

The chain combines TRBV28 with TRBJ2-7; 9 bases map to TRBD2. The CDR3 totals 14 residues. Trimming removed 4 bases from V and 9 bases from J; junction bases left unmatched: 10. Germline V lookup: CDR1 MDHEN, CDR2 SYDVKM. DNA of the CDR3: TGTGCCAGCAGTTCAAACAGCGGGAGGCACGGGCAGTACTTC. This gives the protein CASSSNSGRHGQYF.

This clonotype appeared a few times. One junction end disagrees with the germline gene, perhaps due to a read error. The chain links TRBV4-1 to TRBJ2-7; D gene ambiguous. The CDR3 consists of 12 residues. The germline V gene has CDR1 MGHRA and CDR2 YSYEKL. The CDR3, as DNA: TGCGCCAACAGCCAAGTGGGAAATGAGCAGTACTTT. This sequence encodes CANSQVGNEQYF.

Points on this clonotype: An end of the junction differs from the germline gene, which may be a read error. This chain uses TRBV6-1 with TRBJ2-5; TRBD2 agrees at 11 bases. Germline V lookup: CDR1 MNHNS, CDR2 SASEGT. There are 14 residues in the CDR3. Here the CDR3 DNA reads TGTGCCAACGTCGAGCTAGCGGGAGGTGAGATCCAGTACTTC. Amino acids: CANVELAGGEIQYF.

The rearrangement links TRBV29-1 to TRBJ2-7; tentatively, D is TRBD1 (6 bases). The CDR3 contains 12 residues. Germline V gene lookup returns CDR1 SQVTM and CDR2 ANQGSEA. The V end was cut by 7 bases, the J end by 5 bases, with 15 bases between. For the CDR3, the DNA is TGCAGCGCCCGGGACACTCCCAACGAGCAGTACTTC. It yields the protein CSARDTPNEQYF.

This chain joins TRBV5-4 and TRBJ2-7, with no clear D. The V gene lost 3 bases and the J gene lost 6 bases, with 16 bases spanning the gap. The V gene's germline CDR1 is SGHNT and CDR2 YYREEE (reference sequence). This CDR3 contains 14 residues. The DNA for the CDR3 is TGTGCCAGCAGCTCGATTAGTATTTGGAGCGAGCAGTACTTC. This translates into CASSSISIWSEQYF.

The chain recombines TRBV6-5 with TRBJ2-2, with TRBD1 matching over 7 bases. Germline trimming cut 6 bases from V and 13 bases from J; bases unmatched to any gene: 14. The CDR3 is 14 amino acids. Germline V lookup: CDR1 MNHEY, CDR2 SVGAGI. CDR3 region: CASRVTGNTRVLFF. In DNA form, the CDR3 reads TGTGCCAGCAGAGTGACAGGGAACACCAGGGTGCTGTTTTTT.

As concerns this clonotype: One end of the junction does not line up with germline, which may come from a read error. The V gene is TRBV7-3, the J gene TRBJ2-3; 9 positions match TRBD2. Looked up from germline, CDR1 is SGHTA and CDR2 is FQGTGA. This CDR3 spans 14 amino acids. CDR3 nucleotides: TGTGCCAGCAGCTTGGGACTAGCCACAGATACGCATTATTTT. This codes for CASSLGLATDTHYF.